Shown below are 25 T cell receptor beta chains from a single sample sequenced in a study of beta chain features in type 1 diabetes. The authors reverse transcribed all of the isolated RNA, so sequencing captured expressed TCRB transcripts. The method was immunoSEQ multiplex PCR; TCRdb's version includes in-frame clones alone and lacks a portion of them. The table includes under 300,000 clones, 25% to 30% detected once. Sequencing was done on a sample of central memory CD4+ T cells from blood. All receptors derive from a man aged 25-45 years in good health.

This clone has at least ten counts. This chain connects TRBV28 to TRBJ2-2; TRBD2 matches at 11 bases. Trimming at V came to 5 bases and at J to 4 bases, leaving 9 bases not matched to a gene. The CDR3 is 17 residues long. The germline gives CDR1 MDHEN, CDR2 SYDVKM. CDR3 sequence: CASSPPGTSGLTGELFF. CDR3 bases: TGTGCCAGCAGTCCCCCCGGGACTAGCGGACTCACCGGGGAGCTGTTTTTT.

This clone was seen a few times. The CDR3 DNA reads as TGTGCCAGCAGCCAACATGAGGCGGGGACTAGTCCTTTC. This sequence encodes CASSQHEAGTSPF. This sequence joins TRBV21-1 and TRBJ2-7; TRBD2 is the table's D call, not checked against the DNA. TRBV21-1 is recorded as a pseudogene. This CDR3 is built from 13 residues.

V is TRBV9 and J is TRBJ2-5; weak D call: TRBD2 (5 bases). Germline V gives CDR1 SGDLS, CDR2 YYNGEE. The V and J ends lost 1 base and 5 bases respectively, with 15 bases between them. The CDR3 loop spans 15 amino acids. This CDR3 is CASSVHLGGSETQYF. CDR3 bases: TGTGCCAGCAGCGTACATCTAGGTGGGAGTGAGACCCAGTACTTC.

V and J are TRBV11-2 and TRBJ2-3; D may be TRBD1 or TRBD2 (6 bases each). The CDR3 loop spans 13 amino acids. V was trimmed by 4 bases and J by 2 bases, leaving 7 bases between them. Per germline, CDR1 SGHAT and CDR2 FQNNGV. CDR3 bases: TGTGCCAGCAGCTCGGGGGCCACAGATACGCAGTATTTT. Translating gives CASSSGATDTQYF.

The chain links TRBV30 to TRBJ1-5, with D hard to call. V lost 3 bases and J 4 bases, leaving 7 bases between the germline ends. The germline V gene encodes CDR1 GTSNPN and CDR2 SVGIG (reference sequence). This CDR3 spans 12 amino acids. CDR3 coding DNA: TGTGCCTGGAGGCAAATGAATCAGCCCCAGCATTTT. This codes for CAWRQMNQPQHF. The full variable domain, in which reference TRBV30 and TRBJ1-5 provide the parts outside the CDR3, is SQTIHQWPATLVQPVGSPLSLECTVEGTSNPNLYWYRQAAGRGLQLLFYSVGIGQISSEVPQNLSASRPQDRQFILSSKKLLLSDSGFYLCAWRQMNQPQHFGDGTRLSIL.

The rearrangement joins TRBV5-1 to TRBJ2-7; D gene unclear. The CDR3 extends over 13 amino acids. Per the germline V gene, CDR1 is SGHRS and CDR2 is YFSETQ. V was cut by 2 bases and J by 7 bases, with 13 bases left in between. The CDR3 bases are TGCGCCAGCAGCTTCCGATTCGATGGAGAGCAGTACTTC. As protein: CASSFRFDGEQYF.

The table lists this clone with a few counts. The J gene is TRBJ2-3, the V gene TRBV4-3; 9 bases are shared with TRBD1. Looked up from germline, CDR1 is LGHNA and CDR2 is YSLEER. This CDR3 spans 15 amino acids. V lost 2 bases, J lost 1 base, and 1 base stayed unmatched. In DNA, the CDR3 is TGCGCCAGCAGCCAAAACAGGGGGCGCACAGATACGCAGTATTTT. It encodes CASSQNRGRTDTQYF.

The rearrangement links TRBV7-2 to TRBJ2-5, with D uncertain. The CDR3 contains 14 residues. Germline V CDR1 and CDR2: SGHTA, FQGNSA. Trimming cost V 1 base and J 2 bases, with 8 bases left between them. The chain's CDR3 is CASSLGVVQETQYF. CDR3 DNA sequence: TGTGCCAGCAGCTTAGGGGTGGTTCAAGAGACCCAGTACTTC. Drawing the rest from reference TRBV7-2 and TRBJ2-5, the complete variable domain is GAGVSQSPSNKVTEKGKDVELRCDPISGHTALYWYRQSLGQGLEFLIYFQGNSAPDKSGLPSDRFSAERTGGSVSTLTIQRTQQEDSAVYLCASSLGVVQETQYFGPGTRLLVL.

This clone was counted between two and nine times. The chain links TRBV18 to TRBJ2-7; the D gene could be TRBD1 or TRBD2 (5 bases each). The CDR3 extends over 13 amino acids. V dropped 2 bases and J dropped 5 bases, with 10 bases sitting between them. Per germline, CDR1 KGHSH and CDR2 LQKENI. The DNA of the CDR3 is TGTGCCAGCTCACCATCGCAGGGACACGAGCAGTACTTC. Translating gives CASSPSQGHEQYF.

There are many counts of this clone. Relative to the germline gene, one junction end is altered; a read error may explain this. Within the sample, other DNA sequences also encode this same CDR3. The J gene is TRBJ2-7, the V gene TRBV7-2; the D is unclear. The germline V gene has CDR1 SGHTA and CDR2 FQGNSA. There are 12 residues in the CDR3. The CDR3 DNA reads TGTGCCAGCAGCTTAGAGGTTGGGAAAGAGAGCTTC. This gives the protein CASSLEVGKESF.

This clone has at least ten counts. Written as DNA, the CDR3 is TGCAGCGTGCGGACGATCTCCGGCTATGGCTACACCTTC. Protein product: CSVRTISGYGYTF. V usage is TRBV29-1 and J usage is TRBJ1-2; no clear D. CDR3 length equals 13 residues. V shed 6 bases and J shed 4 bases, with 15 bases lying between them. Germline CDR1 is SQVTM and CDR2 is ANQGSEA.

Only a few counts were recorded for this clone. The sample has other DNA sequences that encode this CDR3 too. The rearrangement uses TRBV7-2 and TRBJ1-5; unclear D gene. The CDR3 has 12 residues. V lost 5 bases and J lost 4, with 6 bases in between. CDR1 is SGHTA, CDR2 FQGNSA, per germline. The CDR3 sequence is CASSLENQPQHF. CDR3 nucleotide sequence: TGTGCCAGCAGCCTCGAGAATCAGCCCCAGCATTTT.

This clone has only a few counts. The chain uses TRBV7-8 and TRBJ2-3; D tentatively fits TRBD1 or TRBD2 (5 bases each). Trimming took 5 bases from V and 12 from J, leaving 15 bases between them. CDR1 is SGHVS and CDR2 is FQNEAQ in the germline V gene. This CDR3 spans 12 amino acids. Here the CDR3 reads CASSGTALLQYF. CDR3 in DNA: TGTGCCAGCAGCGGGACCGCCCTTCTTCAGTATTTT.

CDR3 in amino acids: CAWRGTSYEQYF. The CDR3 DNA sequence: TGTGCCTGGAGGGGAACTTCCTACGAGCAGTACTTC. The chain has TRBV30 and TRBJ2-5; unclear D gene. The DNA end favors TRBJ2-7, so the J call may be wrong. This CDR3 has 12 residues. Germline V CDR1 and CDR2: GTSNPN, SVGIG (reference sequence).

This clone was detected many times. The rearrangement uses TRBV30 and TRBJ1-5; TRBD1 aligns across 12 bases. The J segment lost 7 bases and the V segment lost 4 bases, leaving 5 bases of the junction unmatched. The CDR3 covers 14 residues. Germline CDR1 reads GTSNPN; CDR2 reads SVGIG (reference sequence). The CDR3 region has the DNA TGTGCCTGGACCCGGGACAGGGGGCAACAGCCCCAGCATTTT. It translates to CAWTRDRGQQPQHF.

This chain uses TRBV4-3 with TRBJ2-1, with 10 bases identical to TRBD2. The J segment lost 4 bases and the V segment lost 4 bases, leaving 7 bases of the junction unmatched. There are 16 residues in the CDR3. Looked up from germline, CDR1 is LGHNA and CDR2 is YSLEER. This chain's CDR3 is CASSRELAGRYNEQFF. The CDR3 DNA reads TGCGCCAGCAGCCGAGAACTAGCGGGAAGGTACAATGAGCAGTTCTTC.

This clone was found a few times. The chain uses TRBV29-1 and TRBJ1-1; D perhaps matches TRBD1 (5 bases). The length of the CDR3 is 13 residues. The germline gives CDR1 SQVTM, CDR2 ANQGSEA. V lost 7 bases, J lost 4 bases, and 16 bases lay in between. As DNA, the CDR3 is TGCAGCGCCGTGGGGGTTGGGGGCACTGAAGCTTTCTTT. Protein sequence: CSAVGVGGTEAFF.

This clone was counted only a few times. This chain uses TRBV5-5 with TRBJ1-6; D ambiguous. V was clipped by 4 bases and J by 7 bases, with 15 bases between them. The CDR3 runs 15 residues. Germline CDR1 is SGHKS and CDR2 is YYEKEE (reference sequence). Here the CDR3 DNA reads TGTGCCAGCAGCCCGGCGGCGAAACCCAATTCACCCCTCCACTTT. Amino acids: CASSPAAKPNSPLHF. Complete variable domain (other parts from reference TRBV5-5 and TRBJ1-6): DAGVTQSPTHLIKTRGQQVTLRCSPISGHKSVSWYQQVLGQGPQFIFQYYEKEERGRGNFPDRFSARQFPNYSSELNVNALLLGDSALYLCASSPAAKPNSPLHFGNGTRLTVT.

Turning to this clone: The junction departs from the called germline gene at one end, perhaps through a read error. The chain combines TRBV5-6 with TRBJ2-5; weak D call: TRBD2 (6 bases). The germline gives CDR1 SGHDT, CDR2 YYEEEE. There are 11 residues in the CDR3. The CDR3 region is CASSLQRVADF. In DNA, the CDR3 is TGTGCCAGCAGCTTACAGCGGGTCGCCGACTTC.

In its sample, this clone was seen a few times. The V and J genes are TRBV7-2 and TRBJ2-5; D may be TRBD1 or TRBD2 (5 bases each). From germline, CDR1 is SGHTA and CDR2 FQGNSA. The CDR3 length is 14 residues. V gave up 1 base and J gave up 4 bases, with 10 bases separating them. The CDR3 DNA reads TGTGCCAGCAGCTTAGGAGGGGCCGTAGAGACCCAGTACTTC. Translation: CASSLGGAVETQYF.

This clone was found a few times. This same CDR3 is encoded by further DNA sequences in the sample. The chain carries TRBV18 and TRBJ1-1; possible D gene TRBD1, 6 bases. There are 13 residues in the CDR3. V was pared by 4 bases and J by 2 bases, with 8 bases between. CDR1 and CDR2 from the germline V gene are KGHSH and LQKENI. The chain's CDR3 is CASSLQGNTEAFF. CDR3 DNA sequence: TGTGCCAGCTCACTACAGGGTAACACTGAAGCTTTCTTT.

V is TRBV7-8 and J is TRBJ2-3; 8 nucleotides agree with TRBD2. CDR1 is SGHVS, CDR2 FQNEAQ, per germline. The trim removed 1 base at V and 2 bases at J, leaving 5 bases unmatched. This CDR3 has 16 residues. The CDR3 here is CASSLVGGGLTDTQYF. DNA of the CDR3: TGTGCCAGCAGCTTAGTCGGGGGGGGACTCACAGATACGCAGTATTTT. Filled out from reference TRBV7-8 and TRBJ2-3, the complete variable domain reads GAGVSQSPRYKVAKRGQDVALRCDPISGHVSLFWYQQALGQGPEFLTYFQNEAQLDKSGLPSDRFFAERPEGSVSTLKIQRTQQEDSAVYLCASSLVGGGLTDTQYFGPGTRLTVL.

The genes are TRBV7-8 and TRBJ1-1, with D hard to call. The CDR3 is 14 residues long. V lost 3 bases to trimming and J lost 5 bases, with 13 bases between them. In germline, CDR1 is SGHVS, CDR2 FQNEAQ. Here the CDR3 reads CASSFSSTGTEAFF. CDR3 coding DNA: TGTGCCAGCAGCTTTTCATCGACCGGGACTGAAGCTTTCTTT.

This clone was seen only a few times. The chain has TRBV4-2 and TRBJ2-5; D is tentatively TRBD1 or TRBD2 (6 bases each). Germline CDR1 reads LGHNA; CDR2 reads YNFKEQ. V lost 0 bases and J lost 5, with 16 bases in between. The CDR3 loop spans 16 amino acids. CDR3: CASSQEGSGAGETQYF. The CDR3, as DNA: TGTGCCAGCAGCCAAGAAGGATCGGGGGCAGGGGAGACCCAGTACTTC.

V usage is TRBV2 and J usage is TRBJ2-3; D might be TRBD1 or TRBD2, each matching 6 bases. V lost 4 bases to trimming and J lost 3 bases, with 14 bases between them. CDR1 is SNHLY and CDR2 is FYNNEI in the germline V gene. The CDR3 is 15 amino acids. The DNA for the CDR3 is TGTGCCAGCAGTGCCAACACGGGGGCGACAGATACGCAGTATTTT. This sequence encodes CASSANTGATDTQYF.